The 6 T cell receptor beta chains below all came from one sample that was sequenced in a study of low-dose radiotherapy and immunotherapy resistance in tumors. The time point here: after trial treatment. Regarding treatment: LDRT plus nivolumab, ipilimumab, low-dose cyclophosphamide and aspirin (RACIN trial). Alpha and beta chains were covered, as first-strand cDNA relied on TRAV- and TRBV-specific primers. The authors ran 15 to 25 PCR cycles to amplify TCRs with a constant-region primer and V-primer adapter. TCRdb used MiXCR to reprocess the reads, holding one entry per CDR3 protein. The sample lists some 57,000 distinct CDR3 sequences, about 23% seen once, with 6.5% to 8% in the top ten. The material was PBMCs, obtained after low-dose radiotherapy plus immunotherapy. The origin of the receptors is a male donor with prostate cancer.

This clonotype was seen repeatedly, ten times or more. The chain is built from TRBV7-9 and TRBJ2-7; tentatively, D is TRBD1 (6 bases). This CDR3 is 12 amino acids long. The V end was cut by 5 bases, the J end by 9 bases, with 14 bases between. The germline CDR1 and CDR2 sequences are SEHNR and FQNEAQ (reference sequence). CDR3 loop: CASSIQGTVQYF. The CDR3 bases are TGTGCCAGCAGCATACAGGGTACGGTGCAGTACTTC.

Comments on this clonotype: With only one base between it and a far larger clone, this is likely a read error. The chain is built from TRBV4-3 and TRBJ1-2; a possible D gene is TRBD1 (5 bases). CDR3 size: 14 residues. Germline-derived CDR1 and CDR2 are LGHNA and YSLEER. This chain's CDR3 is CAISQEQVNYGYTF. The CDR3 nucleotides are TGCGCCATCAGCCAAGAACAGGTCAACTATGGCTACACCTTC.

This chain links TRBV9 with TRBJ1-5, with a weak D call TRBD1 (5 bases). V was pared by 4 bases and J by 5 bases, with 13 bases between. Germline V CDR1 and CDR2: SGDLS, YYNGEE. The CDR3 is 14 amino acids. The DNA for the CDR3 is TGTGCCAGCAGCCTCCTGGGGCAAGATCAGCCCCAGCATTTT. Translated: CASSLLGQDQPQHF.

This clonotype was recorded many times. The CDR3 region is CATSDPTGAGANVLTF. The CDR3, as DNA: TGTGCCACCAGTGATCCGACAGGGGCTGGGGCCAACGTCCTGACTTTC. The chain carries TRBV24-1 and TRBJ2-6, with 8 bases lining up with TRBD1. V lost 3 bases, J lost 2 bases, and 2 bases stayed unmatched. This CDR3 has 16 amino acids. Germline lookup yields CDR1 KGHDR and CDR2 SFDVKD.

As concerns this clonotype: A far larger clone is a single base away, which makes a read error likely. The genes are TRBV7-3 and TRBJ2-3; D is perhaps TRBD2 (7 bases). The CDR3 is 13 residues long. Germline V gene data show CDR1 as SGHTA and CDR2 as FQGTGA. This CDR3 reads CAGSGGARDTQYF. The CDR3 region has the DNA TGTGCCGGCAGTGGGGGGGCCAGGGATACGCAGTATTTT.

This clonotype was recorded many times. The V call is TRBV4-1, the J call TRBJ2-5; 10 nucleotides match TRBD1. This CDR3 spans 15 amino acids. Germline-derived CDR1 and CDR2 are MGHRA and YSYEKL. The J segment lost 7 bases and the V segment lost 0 bases, leaving 5 bases of the junction unmatched. The CDR3 coding sequence is TGCGCCAGCAGCCAAGATGGACAGGGGGTTGGGACCCAGTACTTC. Its translation is CASSQDGQGVGTQYF.